What follows is one T cell receptor beta chain and its context. Only in-frame clones appear in the TCRdb table, and some are missing; sequencing was by immunoSEQ multiplex PCR. The sample holds fewer than 90,000 clones, around 94% seen once. The V end was cut by 5 bases, the J end by 1 base, with 7 bases between. The CDR3 has 13 amino acids. Per the germline V gene, CDR1 is MNHEY and CDR2 is SMNVEV (reference sequence). These data belong to a study of technical replicates of blood from several donors. Material for sequencing was T cells isolated from PBMCs. V usage is TRBV27 and J usage is TRBJ2-3; no clear D gene. The origin of this receptor is a human donor in good health. The CDR3 is CASSIVGTDTQYF. Here the CDR3 DNA reads TGTGCCAGCAGTATCGTCGGCACAGATACGCAGTATTTT.